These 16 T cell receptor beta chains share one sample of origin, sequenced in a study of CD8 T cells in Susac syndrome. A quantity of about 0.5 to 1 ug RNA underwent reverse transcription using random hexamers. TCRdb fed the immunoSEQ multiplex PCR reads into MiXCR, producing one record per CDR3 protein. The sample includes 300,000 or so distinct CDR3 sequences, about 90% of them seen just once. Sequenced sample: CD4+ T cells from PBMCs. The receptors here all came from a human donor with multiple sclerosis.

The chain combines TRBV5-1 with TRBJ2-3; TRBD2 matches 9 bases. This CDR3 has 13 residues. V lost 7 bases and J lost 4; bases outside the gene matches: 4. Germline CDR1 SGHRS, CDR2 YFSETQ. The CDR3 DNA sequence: TGCGCCAGCTATAGCGGGAGTGCAGATACGCAGTATTTT. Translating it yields CASYSGSADTQYF.

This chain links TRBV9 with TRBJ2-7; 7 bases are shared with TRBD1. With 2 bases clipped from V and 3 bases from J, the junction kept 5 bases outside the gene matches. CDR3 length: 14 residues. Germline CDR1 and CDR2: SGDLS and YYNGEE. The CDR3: CASSVEDRIYEQYF. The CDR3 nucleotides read TGTGCCAGCAGCGTGGAGGACAGGATCTACGAGCAGTACTTC.

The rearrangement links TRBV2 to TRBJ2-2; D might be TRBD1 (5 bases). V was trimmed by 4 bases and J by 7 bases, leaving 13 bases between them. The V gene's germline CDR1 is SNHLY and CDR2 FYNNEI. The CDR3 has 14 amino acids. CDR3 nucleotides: TGTGCCAGCAGTGCGATAGGGGTATACGGGGAGCTGTTTTTT. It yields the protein CASSAIGVYGELFF.

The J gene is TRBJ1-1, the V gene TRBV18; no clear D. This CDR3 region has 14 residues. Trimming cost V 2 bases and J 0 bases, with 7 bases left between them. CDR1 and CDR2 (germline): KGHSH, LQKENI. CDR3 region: CASSPANLNTEAFF. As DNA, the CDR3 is TGTGCCAGCTCACCAGCGAACTTGAACACTGAAGCTTTCTTT. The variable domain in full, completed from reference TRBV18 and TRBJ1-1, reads NAGVMQNPRHLVRRRGQEARLRCSPMKGHSHVYWYRQLPEEGLKFMVYLQKENIIDESGMPKERFSAEFPKEGPSILRIQQVVRGDSAAYFCASSPANLNTEAFFGQGTRLTVV.

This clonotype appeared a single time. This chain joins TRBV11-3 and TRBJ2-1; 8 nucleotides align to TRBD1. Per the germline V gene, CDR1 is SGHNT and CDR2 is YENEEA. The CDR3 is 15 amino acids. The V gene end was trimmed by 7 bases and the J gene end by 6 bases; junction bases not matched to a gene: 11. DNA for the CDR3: TGTGCCAGCATCATGCAGGGGGCTGGTGGCAATGAGCAGTTCTTC. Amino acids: CASIMQGAGGNEQFF.

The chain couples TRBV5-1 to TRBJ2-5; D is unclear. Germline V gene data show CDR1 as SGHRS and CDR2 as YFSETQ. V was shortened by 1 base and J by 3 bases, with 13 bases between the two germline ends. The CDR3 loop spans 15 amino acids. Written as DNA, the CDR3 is TGCGCCAGCAGCTTGAGGGTAGCAGAGAAAGAGACCCAGTACTTC. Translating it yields CASSLRVAEKETQYF.

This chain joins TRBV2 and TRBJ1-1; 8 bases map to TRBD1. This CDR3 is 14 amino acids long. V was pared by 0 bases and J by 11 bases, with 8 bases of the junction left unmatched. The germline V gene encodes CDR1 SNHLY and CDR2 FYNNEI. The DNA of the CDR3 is TGTGCCAGCAGTGAAGCCTGGGACAGGCCGAGGGCTTTCTTT. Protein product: CASSEAWDRPRAFF.

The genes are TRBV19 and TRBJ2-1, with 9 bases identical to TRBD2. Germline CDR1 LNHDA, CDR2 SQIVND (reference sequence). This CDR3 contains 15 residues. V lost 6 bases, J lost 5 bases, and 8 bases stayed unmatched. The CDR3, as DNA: TGTGCCAGTAGACCAGGGACTAGCAAAAACAATGAGCAGTTCTTC. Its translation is CASRPGTSKNNEQFF.

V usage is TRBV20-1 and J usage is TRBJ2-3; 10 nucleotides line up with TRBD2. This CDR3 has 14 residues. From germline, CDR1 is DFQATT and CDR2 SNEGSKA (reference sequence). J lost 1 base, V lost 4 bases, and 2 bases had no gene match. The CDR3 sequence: CSAISGGRTDTQYF. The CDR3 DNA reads TGCAGTGCTATTAGCGGGGGGCGCACAGATACGCAGTATTTT.

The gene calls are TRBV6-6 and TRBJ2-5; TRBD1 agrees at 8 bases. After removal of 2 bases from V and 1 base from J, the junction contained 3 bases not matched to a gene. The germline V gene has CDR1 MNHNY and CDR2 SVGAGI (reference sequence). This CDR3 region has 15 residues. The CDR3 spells CASSYVGTGQETQYF. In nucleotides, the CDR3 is TGTGCCAGCAGTTACGTAGGGACAGGCCAAGAGACCCAGTACTTC.

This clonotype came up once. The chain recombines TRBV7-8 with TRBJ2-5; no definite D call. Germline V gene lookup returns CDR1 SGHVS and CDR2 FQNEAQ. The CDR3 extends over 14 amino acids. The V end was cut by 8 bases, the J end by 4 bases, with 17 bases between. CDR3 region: CASRLRARIETQYF. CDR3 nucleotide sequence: TGTGCCAGCCGATTAAGGGCCAGGATAGAGACCCAGTACTTC.

The chain's CDR3 is CASDSQEAGSWNTEAFF. In DNA, the CDR3 is TGTGCCAGCGATAGTCAGGAGGCGGGCAGCTGGAACACTGAAGCTTTCTTT. The chain couples TRBV6-1 to TRBJ1-1; the D is unclear. This CDR3 region has 17 residues. CDR1 and CDR2 (germline): MNHNS, SASEGT. V lost 8 bases and J 1 base, leaving 23 bases between the germline ends.

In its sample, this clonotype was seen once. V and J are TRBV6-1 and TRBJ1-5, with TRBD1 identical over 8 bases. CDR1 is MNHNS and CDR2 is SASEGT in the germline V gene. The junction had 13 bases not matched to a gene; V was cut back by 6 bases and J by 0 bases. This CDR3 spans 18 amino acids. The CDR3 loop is CASSRWRDRRNSNQPQHF. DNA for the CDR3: TGTGCCAGCAGCCGGTGGCGGGACAGGAGAAATAGCAATCAGCCCCAGCATTTT.

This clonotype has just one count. The CDR3 protein is CASSHPEGAQYF. CDR3 nucleotides: TGCGCCAGCAGCCACCCCGAGGGGGCCCAGTACTTC. The chain has TRBV5-1 and TRBJ2-5; D might be TRBD1 (6 bases). The ends were cut back, 4 bases at V and 9 bases at J, with 13 bases in the middle. CDR1 and CDR2 (germline): SGHRS, YFSETQ. CDR3 length: 12 amino acids.

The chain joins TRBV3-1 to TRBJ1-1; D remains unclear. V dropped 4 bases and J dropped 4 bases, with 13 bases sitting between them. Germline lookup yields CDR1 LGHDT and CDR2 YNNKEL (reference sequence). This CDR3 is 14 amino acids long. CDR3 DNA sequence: TGTGCCAGCAGCCTTCGACTGTGGACCACTGAAGCTTTCTTT. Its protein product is CASSLRLWTTEAFF.

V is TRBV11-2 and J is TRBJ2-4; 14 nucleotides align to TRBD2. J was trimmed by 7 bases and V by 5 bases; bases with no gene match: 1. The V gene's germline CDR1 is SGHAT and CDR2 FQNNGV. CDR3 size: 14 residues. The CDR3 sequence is CASSRTSGRNIQYF. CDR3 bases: TGTGCCAGCAGCCGGACTAGCGGGAGGAACATTCAGTACTTC.